This entry is about one T cell receptor beta chain. No antigen is known for it. Germline CDR1 reads MDHEN; CDR2 reads SYDVKM. The CDR3 loop spans 13 amino acids. Trimming stripped 5 bases from V and 8 bases from J, with 16 bases between. The data belong to a study of graft-versus-host responses after intestinal transplantation. About the research overall: Each transplant was multivisceral, liver-intestinal, or isolated intestinal.

Method: immunoSEQ multiplex PCR; TCRdb's copy keeps in-frame clones and lacks some. The table includes around 110,000 clones, approximately 90% detected once. The sequence derives from a human donor who received an intestinal transplant. The source was unstimulated CD4+ T cells sorted from spleen or lymph node cells, collected before intestinal transplant. The rearrangement uses TRBV28 and TRBJ2-7; perhaps TRBD2 as D (6 bases). The CDR3 bases are TGTGCCAGCAGTCTGATGGGGGGATATAAGCAGTACTTC. Amino acids: CASSLMGGYKQYF.